The 10 T cell receptor beta chains in this list originate from one sample, sequenced in a study of blood T cell repertoires in COVID-19. Sequencing was performed with immunoSEQ multiplex PCR; in TCRdb, only in-frame clones are kept and a portion is missing. The repertoire holds roughly 60,000 clones, roughly four fifths seen once, with 15% in the top ten. What was sequenced was peripheral blood. The receptors stem from a man older than 75 with acute or convalescent COVID-19.

This chain links TRBV10-3 with TRBJ2-5; D uncertain. Trimming removed 0 bases at V and 2 bases at J, with 7 bases between. There are 14 residues in the CDR3. Germline-derived CDR1 and CDR2 are ENHRY and SYGVKD. The CDR3 here is CAISESGAQETQYF. The DNA of the CDR3 is TGTGCCATCAGTGAGTCTGGAGCACAAGAGACCCAGTACTTC.

The chain has TRBV3-1 (or the pseudogene TRBV3-2) and TRBJ1-2; TRBD1 matches at 7 bases. The trim removed 3 bases at V and 4 bases at J, leaving 5 bases unmatched. CDR1 and CDR2 from the germline V gene are LGHDT and YNNKEL (reference sequence). CDR3 length equals 14 residues. In DNA, the CDR3 is TGTGCCAGCAGCCACAGACAGGGCAGCTATGGCTACACCTTC. Its translation is CASSHRQGSYGYTF.

Only one count was recorded for this clone. The chain recombines TRBV11-3 with TRBJ2-5; perhaps TRBD2 as D (5 bases). V gave up 2 bases and J gave up 1 base, with 23 bases separating them. The CDR3 consists of 19 residues. Germline V lookup: CDR1 SGHNT, CDR2 YENEEA. The CDR3 DNA sequence: TGTGCCAGCAGCTTAAAGGATCGGGGAACCCATTGGGGCCAAGAGACCCAGTACTTC. Its translation is CASSLKDRGTHWGQETQYF.

The rearrangement links TRBV28 to TRBJ1-2, with D possibly matching TRBD1 (6 bases). This CDR3 spans 16 amino acids. The V end lost 3 bases, the J end lost 1 base, and 15 bases lay between the germline ends. CDR1 and CDR2 from the germline V gene are MDHEN and SYDVKM. The CDR3 DNA reads as TGTGCCAGCAGTTTTCCCACAGGGACCGGTAACTATGGCTACACCTTC. Translating it yields CASSFPTGTGNYGYTF.

The V call is TRBV6-6, the J call TRBJ1-1, with 8 bases aligning to TRBD1. V lost 6 bases and J lost 1; bases outside the gene matches: 7. Germline loops: CDR1 MNHNY, CDR2 SVGAGI (reference sequence). CDR3 length: 15 amino acids. Here the CDR3 reads CASSLRDRRNTEAFF. In DNA, the CDR3 is TGTGCCAGCAGCCTCCGGGACAGGAGGAACACTGAAGCTTTCTTT.

This clone occurred once. V and J are TRBV19 and TRBJ1-6, with 9 positions matching TRBD1. The CDR3 spans 15 residues. The trim removed 6 bases at V and 10 bases at J, leaving 10 bases unmatched. CDR1 is LNHDA and CDR2 is SQIVND in the germline V gene (reference sequence). The CDR3 sequence: CASRQRTGVGSPLHF. For the CDR3, the DNA is TGTGCCAGTAGACAGAGGACAGGGGTCGGGTCACCCCTCCACTTT.

The V and J genes are TRBV11-2 and TRBJ1-6; maybe TRBD1 (6 bases). CDR3 length: 15 amino acids. Trimming stripped 5 bases from V and 7 bases from J, with 15 bases between. The V gene's germline CDR1 is SGHAT and CDR2 FQNNGV. CDR3 protein: CASSRDTSPNSPLHF. Written as DNA, the CDR3 is TGTGCCAGCAGCAGGGACACCTCGCCGAATTCACCCCTCCACTTT.

The chain combines TRBV6-5 with TRBJ1-1, with no clear D. V was pared by 2 bases and J by 1 base, with 11 bases between. The germline gives CDR1 MNHEY, CDR2 SVGAGI. The CDR3 totals 15 residues. The CDR3 region has the DNA TGTGCCAGCAGTTACCGGGGATACAGGAACACTGAAGCTTTCTTT. Protein sequence: CASSYRGYRNTEAFF.

In this sample, this clone is medium-sized. This rearrangement joins TRBV4-1 to TRBJ1-1, with TRBD1 matching 7 bases. Germline V gene lookup returns CDR1 MGHRA and CDR2 YSYEKL. The CDR3 totals 15 residues. The J segment lost 1 base and the V segment lost 4 bases, leaving 6 bases of the junction unmatched. The CDR3 DNA reads as TGCGCCAGCAGCCGAACAGGGGATGCGAACACTGAAGCTTTCTTT. Amino acids: CASSRTGDANTEAFF.

This clone has only a few counts. The rearrangement uses TRBV10-2 and TRBJ2-2, with 8 bases that match TRBD1. The junction had 5 bases not matched to a gene; V was cut back by 3 bases and J by 5 bases. The V gene's germline CDR1 is WSHSY and CDR2 SAAADI. The CDR3 runs 15 residues. CDR3 in amino acids: CASSDRGRRTGELFF. The DNA for the CDR3 is TGCGCCAGCAGTGACAGGGGGCGTAGGACCGGGGAGCTGTTTTTT.